The 7 T cell receptor beta chains in this list originate from one sample, sequenced in a study of blood T cell repertoires in COVID-19. Clones were sequenced by immunoSEQ multiplex PCR, and TCRdb holds only the in-frame ones, with some missing. The table includes some 240,000 clones, around 83% detected once. The specimen was peripheral blood. The receptors come from a woman in her seventies with COVID-19, enrolled during active disease.

This chain uses TRBV28 with TRBJ2-7, with TRBD2 matching over 10 bases. V lost 9 bases to trimming and J lost 4 bases; unmatched junction nucleotides: 6. This CDR3 contains 13 residues. Germline values: CDR1 MDHEN, CDR2 SYDVKM. The CDR3 nucleotides are TGTGCCAGTAGCCTAGCGGGAGTTTACGAGCAGTACTTC. It yields the protein CASSLAGVYEQYF. Looking up the rest from reference TRBV28 and TRBJ2-7 gives the full variable domain: DVKVTQSSRYLVKRTGEKVFLECVQDMDHENMFWYRQDPGLGLRLIYFSYDVKMKEKGDIPEGYSVSREKKERFSLILESASTNQTSMYLCASSLAGVYEQYFGPGTRLTVT.

The chain has TRBV7-3 and TRBJ2-1, with 8 bases identical to TRBD2. The CDR3 spans 14 residues. V lost 2 bases to trimming and J lost 6 bases; unmatched junction nucleotides: 3. Germline-derived CDR1 and CDR2 are SGHTA and FQGTGA. CDR3 in DNA: TGTGCCAGCAGCTTAGTACTAGCGGCCAATGAGCAGTTCTTC. It is translated as CASSLVLAANEQFF.

The genes are TRBV9 and TRBJ2-7; TRBD2 might be the D (6 bases). The CDR3 has 14 residues. Germline values: CDR1 SGDLS, CDR2 YYNGEE. Trimming left V 0 bases short and J 3 bases short, with 10 bases between. The CDR3 region has the DNA TGTGCCAGCAGCGTAGGAAGGGACTTCTACGAGCAGTACTTC. This gives the protein CASSVGRDFYEQYF.

V is TRBV2 and J is TRBJ2-5, with 14 bases identical to TRBD2. The CDR3 sequence is 19 residues long. The germline V gene has CDR1 SNHLY and CDR2 FYNNEI. V gave up 2 bases and J gave up 2 bases; unmatched junction bases: 10. This chain's CDR3 is CASSEPGLAGATLQETQYF. The CDR3 bases are TGTGCCAGCAGTGAACCGGGACTAGCGGGAGCCACCTTACAAGAGACCCAGTACTTC.

The chain is built from TRBV28 and TRBJ1-5; perhaps TRBD1 as D (6 bases). Trimming pared 2 bases from V and 7 bases from J, leaving 9 bases between. From germline, CDR1 is MDHEN and CDR2 SYDVKM. The CDR3 totals 13 residues. Here the CDR3 reads CASSLQQGQPQHF. CDR3 nucleotide sequence: TGTGCCAGCAGTTTACAACAGGGACAGCCCCAGCATTTT. The variable domain in full, completed from reference TRBV28 and TRBJ1-5, reads DVKVTQSSRYLVKRTGEKVFLECVQDMDHENMFWYRQDPGLGLRLIYFSYDVKMKEKGDIPEGYSVSREKKERFSLILESASTNQTSMYLCASSLQQGQPQHFGDGTRLSIL.

The chain combines TRBV7-3 with TRBJ2-1, with TRBD2 matching over 7 bases. Germline CDR1 SGHTA, CDR2 FQGTGA. The trim removed 5 bases at V and 7 bases at J, leaving 11 bases unmatched. The CDR3 is 15 amino acids. CDR3 in DNA: TGTGCCAGCAGCCTTTGGGGGAGGGCCGCGAATGAGCAGTTCTTC. Translating it yields CASSLWGRAANEQFF.

The rearrangement links TRBV29-1 to TRBJ1-1; D is unclear. The CDR3 extends over 16 amino acids. CDR1 and CDR2 from the germline V gene are SQVTM and ANQGSEA. V gave up 5 bases and J gave up 2 bases, with 21 bases separating them. The CDR3 region has the DNA TGCAGCGTTTTAGCTCGGCGAACCGGAACAAACACTGAAGCTTTCTTT. Its protein product is CSVLARRTGTNTEAFF.